The 28 T cell receptor beta chains below all came from one sample that was sequenced in a study of spatial heterogeneity in lung cancer. Noted time point: sample taken at primary tumor resection. TCRdb processed the 5' RACE reads anew with MiXCR; each CDR3 protein has one entry. This sample carries approximately 930 distinct CDR3 sequences, about 40% of them seen once, and the ten largest clones take roughly 25%. This material consisted of normal lung tissue next to the tumor, taken at surgery. Receptor source: a male donor with early-stage non-small cell lung cancer.

This clonotype was detected a few times. This beta chain slipped into a library made for alpha chains as a stray read, so its size is not meaningful. The chain is built from TRBV20-1 and TRBJ2-1; D not resolved. This CDR3 has 14 residues. Germline CDR1 and CDR2: DFQATT and SNEGSKA (reference sequence). Trimming stripped 7 bases from V and 0 bases from J, with 13 bases between. The CDR3 is CSESKPGSYNEQFF. In DNA form, the CDR3 reads TGCAGTGAGTCCAAGCCAGGCTCCTACAATGAGCAGTTCTTC.

This clonotype came up many times. The library was prepared for alpha chains; this beta chain is a stray read, so its frequency means little. This chain connects TRBV5-1 to TRBJ1-1; possible D gene TRBD1, 5 bases. V lost 7 bases and J lost 4, with 11 bases in between. The CDR3 has 12 residues. Per germline, CDR1 SGHRS and CDR2 YFSETQ. The DNA for the CDR3 is TGCGCCAGCGGCCAGGGAAGCACTGAAGCTTTCTTT. It codes for CASGQGSTEAFF. The full variable domain, with the rest looked up from reference TRBV5-1 and TRBJ1-1, is KAGVTQTPRYLIKTRGQQVTLSCSPISGHRSVSWYQQTPGQGLQFLFEYFSETQRNKGNFPGRFSGRQFSNSRSEMNVSTLELGDSALYLCASGQGSTEAFFGQGTRLTVV.

As concerns this clonotype: This beta chain appears as a stray read in a library generated for alpha chains; its size is not informative. This chain connects TRBV29-1 to TRBJ1-1; no firm D call. The germline V gene has CDR1 SQVTM and CDR2 ANQGSEA. V lost 7 bases to trimming and J lost 1 base, with 7 bases between them. The CDR3 is made up of 11 amino acids. The CDR3 DNA sequence: TGCAGCGGAAGAGAGAACACTGAAGCTTTCTTT. Translated: CSGRENTEAFF.

By proportion, this clonotype is large. In a library made to pick up alpha chains, this beta chain is a stray read with a size that means little. The chain carries TRBV23-1 and TRBJ1-1; weak D call: TRBD1 (5 bases). TRBV23-1 has ORF status, its function being uncertain. The CDR3 is 14 residues long. V shed 1 base and J shed 4 bases, with 10 bases lying between them. The CDR3 is CASSQFWGSTEAFF. In DNA, the CDR3 is TGCGCCAGCAGTCAATTTTGGGGGAGCACTGAAGCTTTCTTT.

By proportion, this clonotype is medium-sized. This beta chain is a stray read from a library made for alpha chains; its abundance is not meaningful. The rearrangement uses TRBV7-2 and TRBJ2-3, with a tentative D call TRBD2 (5 bases). Germline loops: CDR1 SGHTA, CDR2 FQGNSA. This CDR3 has 15 amino acids. V lost 1 base and J lost 3, with 11 bases in between. CDR3 loop: CASSLGTPRTDTQYF. CDR3 sequence (DNA): TGTGCCAGCAGCTTAGGGACTCCTAGAACAGATACGCAGTATTTT.

In regard to this clonotype: As an off-target read in a library built for alpha chains, this beta chain has a frequency of little significance. The V gene is TRBV20-1, the J gene TRBJ2-3; 8 bases fit TRBD2. Losses at the gene ends were 6 bases for V and 1 base for J; bases not matched to a gene: 6. Germline V gene lookup returns CDR1 DFQATT and CDR2 SNEGSKA (reference sequence). The CDR3 length is 14 residues. This CDR3 reads CSAPGGPGTDTQYF. In DNA form, the CDR3 reads TGCAGTGCGCCGGGAGGGCCTGGCACAGATACGCAGTATTTT.

This clonotype came up once. This beta chain is an unintended read in a library built for alpha chains; its size means little. The chain joins TRBV10-3 to TRBJ2-7; possible D gene TRBD1, 6 bases. CDR3 length: 13 residues. V lost 4 bases and J 4 bases, leaving 11 bases between the germline ends. Per the germline V gene, CDR1 is ENHRY and CDR2 is SYGVKD. The DNA of the CDR3 is TGTGCCATCAGTGTGAACAGGGAATACGAGCAGTACTTC. It is translated as CAISVNREYEQYF.

By sample share, this clonotype is large. Because this beta chain is a stray read in a library intended to capture alpha chains, its abundance should not be given much weight. The chain is built from TRBV15 and TRBJ2-7, with TRBD1 identical over 7 bases. Trimming at V came to 5 bases and at J to 3 bases, leaving 4 bases not matched to a gene. Germline CDR1 LNHNV, CDR2 YYDKDF (reference sequence). The CDR3 runs 13 residues. CDR3 sequence reads: CATSGRDSYEQYF. The CDR3 region has the DNA TGTGCCACCAGCGGCCGGGACAGCTACGAGCAGTACTTC.

A few counts support this clonotype. This beta chain turned up in a library designed for alpha chains; as an off-target read, its abundance says little. The genes are TRBV5-4 and TRBJ1-6; no clear D. The CDR3 has 12 residues. In germline, CDR1 is SGHNT, CDR2 YYREEE (reference sequence). Trimming removed 1 base at V and 7 bases at J, with 3 bases between. This chain's CDR3 is CASSLKNSPLHF. The CDR3 DNA sequence: TGTGCCAGCAGCTTGAAGAATTCACCCCTCCACTTT.

By its share, this clonotype is large. Being off target in a library aimed at alpha chains, this beta chain has a size of little meaning. V and J are TRBV29-1 and TRBJ2-3; possibly TRBD1 or TRBD2 for D (6 bases each). The CDR3 has 14 amino acids. CDR1 is SQVTM and CDR2 is ANQGSEA in the germline V gene. The V gene lost 8 bases and the J gene lost 5 bases, with 20 bases spanning the gap. The CDR3 region is CSTDGGLRGDTQYF. The DNA for the CDR3 is TGCAGCACGGATGGGGGGCTGAGGGGAGATACGCAGTATTTT.

On this clonotype: Because this beta chain is a stray read in a library intended to capture alpha chains, its abundance should not be given much weight. The chain recombines TRBV27 with TRBJ2-1, with D perhaps being TRBD1 or TRBD2 (5 bases each). CDR1 is MNHEY and CDR2 is SMNVEV in the germline V gene (reference sequence). The V end was cut by 2 bases, the J end by 4 bases, with 9 bases between. This CDR3 region has 14 residues. The CDR3, as DNA: TGTGCCAGCAGTTTAGGGACCAGTTACAATGAGCAGTTCTTC. Translation gives CASSLGTSYNEQFF.

About this clonotype itself: This beta chain slipped into a library made for alpha chains as a stray read, so its size is not meaningful. The chain recombines TRBV12-3 or TRBV12-4 with TRBJ1-2, with D perhaps matching TRBD1 (6 bases). Trimming removed 5 bases at V and 8 bases at J, with 12 bases between. This CDR3 is built from 12 residues. Written as DNA, the CDR3 is TGTGCCAGCAGTCGGACAGAAGGGGGCTACACCTTC. Its protein product is CASSRTEGGYTF.

Concerning this clonotype: Little can be read into the size of this beta chain, an off-target read in a library designed for alpha chains. This sequence joins TRBV5-1 and TRBJ2-7; 8 bases line up with TRBD2. Germline trimming cut 4 bases from V and 0 bases from J; bases unmatched to any gene: 3. CDR1 is SGHRS and CDR2 is YFSETQ in the germline V gene. The CDR3 sequence is 14 residues long. CDR3 amino acids: CASSGSGSSYEQYF. The CDR3 DNA sequence: TGCGCCAGCAGCGGCAGCGGGAGCTCCTACGAGCAGTACTTC.

By frequency in the sample, this clonotype is medium-sized. Its ends do not fully match the called genes, so a read error is possible. This beta chain turned up in a library designed for alpha chains; as an off-target read, its abundance says little. The CDR3 DNA reads TGTGCTAGCAGCGCTAGCGGAACAGATACGCAGTATTTT. It translates to CASSASGTDTQYF. The J gene is TRBJ2-3, the V gene TRBV7-7; 7 bases match TRBD2. Germline CDR1 is SSHAT and CDR2 is FNYEAQ (reference sequence). This CDR3 region has 13 residues.

This clonotype occurred a few times. This beta chain came through as a stray read in a library set up for alpha chains, and its size says little. The chain joins TRBV5-1 to TRBJ2-3; 9 nucleotides align to TRBD1. Trimming removed 4 bases from V and 5 bases from J; junction bases left unmatched: 2. Germline CDR1 and CDR2: SGHRS and YFSETQ. The CDR3 has 13 residues. CDR3 sequence (DNA): TGCGCCAGCAGCGTGGGACAGGGAGATACGCAGTATTTT. As protein: CASSVGQGDTQYF.

A note on this clonotype: Since it is a stray read in a library aimed at alpha chains, this beta chain has a size that is not meaningful. The rearrangement links TRBV20-1 to TRBJ2-3, with 11 bases aligning to TRBD2. CDR3 length: 13 residues. V trimming: 5 bases; J trimming: 4 bases; junction bases outside the gene matches: 2. Germline V lookup: CDR1 DFQATT, CDR2 SNEGSKA (reference sequence). CDR3: CSAGTSGADTQYF. The DNA of the CDR3 is TGCAGTGCTGGGACTAGCGGAGCAGATACGCAGTATTTT.

By proportion, this clonotype is large (0.1 to 1%). Since the library was made to target alpha chains, this beta chain is a stray read and its abundance is not meaningful. This chain connects TRBV16 to TRBJ2-7, with 9 nucleotides matching TRBD1. Per the germline V gene, CDR1 is KGHSY and CDR2 is FQNENV. V shed 4 bases, J shed 3 bases, and the junction held 1 base outside the gene matches. This CDR3 is built from 13 residues. As DNA, the CDR3 is TGTGCCAGCAGCCCGGACAGGGGCTACGAGCAGTACTTC. Encoded protein: CASSPDRGYEQYF.

With respect to this clonotype: This beta chain is an off-target read within a library intended for alpha chains, so its frequency means little. The chain carries TRBV20-1 and TRBJ1-4; D remains ambiguous. This CDR3 is 13 amino acids long. Trimming stripped 1 base from V and 10 bases from J, with 13 bases between. CDR1 and CDR2 from the germline V gene are DFQATT and SNEGSKA (reference sequence). CDR3 region: CSARVSAVGKLFF. Written as DNA, the CDR3 is TGCAGTGCTAGAGTCTCGGCGGTCGGAAAACTGTTTTTT.

This clonotype was detected only a few times. Within a library made for alpha chains, this beta chain is off target, and its count is uninformative. The chain employs TRBV7-9 and TRBJ1-2, with D maybe TRBD1 (5 bases). This CDR3 has 15 amino acids. Germline-derived CDR1 and CDR2 are SEHNR and FQNEAQ (reference sequence). Trimming removed 4 bases from V and 4 bases from J, with 16 bases in between. Here the CDR3 reads CASSWSGTYTYGYTF. DNA for the CDR3: TGTGCCAGCAGCTGGTCCGGGACCTACACCTATGGCTACACCTTC.

This clonotype is labeled medium-sized. With the library built for alpha chains, this beta chain is off target and its frequency is not meaningful. CDR3: CAISEPGPNEQFF. The CDR3 coding sequence is TGTGCCATCAGTGAGCCTGGTCCCAATGAGCAGTTCTTC. The V gene is TRBV10-3, the J gene TRBJ2-1; D gene uncertain. The V end was cut by 2 bases, the J end by 6 bases, with 8 bases between. The germline gives CDR1 ENHRY, CDR2 SYGVKD. The CDR3 runs 13 residues.

By its share, this clonotype is large. Because this beta chain is a stray read in a library intended to capture alpha chains, its abundance should not be given much weight. The chain couples TRBV2 to TRBJ2-7, with TRBD1 as a possible D gene (5 bases). With 7 bases removed from V and 0 bases from J, the gap between germline ends came to 10 bases. The CDR3 consists of 13 residues. CDR1 is SNHLY and CDR2 is FYNNEI in the germline V gene. The CDR3 nucleotides read TGTGCCAGCACCCAACAGGACTCCTACGAGCAGTACTTC. This codes for CASTQQDSYEQYF.

Details on this clonotype: The size of this beta chain means little, since it is a stray read in a library made for alpha chains. The rearrangement uses TRBV6-2 or TRBV6-3 and TRBJ1-5; 8 bases fit TRBD1. J gave up 2 bases and V 7 bases, and 10 bases lay outside the gene matches. The V gene's germline CDR1 is MNHEY and CDR2 SVGEGT. This CDR3 spans 16 amino acids. CDR3 amino acids: CASTRQGTGGNQPQHF. The CDR3 DNA follows: TGTGCCAGCACCAGACAGGGGACGGGGGGCAATCAGCCCCAGCATTTT.

By its share, this clonotype is large. This beta chain is an off-target read within a library intended for alpha chains, so its frequency means little. J is TRBJ2-1 and V is TRBV20-1, with D unresolved. Germline CDR1 reads DFQATT; CDR2 reads SNEGSKA (reference sequence). The CDR3 is made up of 15 amino acids. V lost 6 bases and J lost 2, with 17 bases in between. The CDR3 region is CSAITAGVTYNEQFF. The CDR3, as DNA: TGCAGTGCCATCACGGCAGGCGTTACCTACAATGAGCAGTTCTTC.

This clonotype is deemed large. This beta chain is a stray sequence in a library constructed for alpha chains; its clone size is not meaningful. The chain carries TRBV7-2 and TRBJ2-6, with D hard to call. The V end lost 6 bases, the J end lost 2 bases, and 8 bases lay between the germline ends. There are 14 residues in the CDR3. Germline V CDR1 and CDR2: SGHTA, FQGNSA. CDR3 DNA: TGTGCCAGCAGTGAAAATACTGGGGCCAACGTCCTGACTTTC. It codes for CASSENTGANVLTF.

A word on this clonotype: For a library built for alpha chains, this beta chain is a stray read; little rests on its size. The chain employs TRBV20-1 and TRBJ2-3; no reliable D call. Trimming took off 0 bases at V and 4 bases at J, with 17 bases between the two ends. Germline-derived CDR1 and CDR2 are DFQATT and SNEGSKA (reference sequence). This CDR3 has 16 amino acids. CDR3 DNA sequence: TGCAGTGCTAGAGACCTCGAACGGAGTGTTGCAGATACGCAGTATTTT. It codes for CSARDLERSVADTQYF.

This clonotype was detected many times. Within a library made for alpha chains, this beta chain is off target, and its count is uninformative. The chain has TRBV6-1 and TRBJ2-1, with 9 bases aligning to TRBD1. Looked up from germline, CDR1 is MNHNS and CDR2 is SASEGT. CDR3 length: 17 residues. J was trimmed by 9 bases and V by 7 bases; bases with no gene match: 19. CDR3 loop: CASTFPLPGQGGSEQFF. CDR3 sequence (DNA): TGTGCCAGCACCTTTCCGCTACCGGGACAGGGAGGTAGTGAGCAGTTCTTC.

On this clonotype: This beta chain appears as a stray read in a library generated for alpha chains; its size is not informative. The V call is TRBV2, the J call TRBJ2-1, with a possible D match to TRBD1 (6 bases). V was pared by 0 bases and J by 7 bases, with 13 bases between. The V gene's germline CDR1 is SNHLY and CDR2 FYNNEI. The CDR3 spans 15 residues. CDR3 region: CASSEAQGYGNEQFF. In nucleotides, the CDR3 is TGTGCCAGCAGTGAAGCACAGGGCTACGGTAATGAGCAGTTCTTC.

Concerning this clonotype: With the library built for alpha chains, this beta chain is off target and its frequency is not meaningful. V is TRBV5-5 and J is TRBJ2-5; D possibly corresponds to TRBD2 (6 bases). CDR1 and CDR2 from the germline V gene are SGHKS and YYEKEE (reference sequence). V was shortened by 4 bases and J by 5 bases, with 15 bases between the two germline ends. The CDR3 covers 14 residues. This CDR3 is CASSPGEIGETQYF. CDR3 nucleotides: TGTGCCAGCAGCCCGGGAGAAATTGGCGAGACCCAGTACTTC. Complete variable domain (other parts from reference TRBV5-5 and TRBJ2-5): DAGVTQSPTHLIKTRGQQVTLRCSPISGHKSVSWYQQVLGQGPQFIFQYYEKEERGRGNFPDRFSARQFPNYSSELNVNALLLGDSALYLCASSPGEIGETQYFGPGTRLLVL.